This TCR beta chain came from a study of post-analysis software for immune sequencing data. Broader study findings: Significantly lower normalized Chao1 diversity was seen in multiple sclerosis patients than in controls. The five TRBV segments detected at higher frequency in patients than in controls included TRBV5-6, TRBV5-1 and TRBV20-1.

From germline, CDR1 is MGHDK and CDR2 SYGVNS. The CDR3 consists of 17 residues. V was trimmed by 3 bases and J by 1 base, leaving 17 bases between them. Researchers reported that TCR beta cDNA libraries carried unique molecular identifiers. In TCRdb, the PCR reads were re-called with MiXCR into one record per CDR3 protein. The sample has hundreds of thousands of distinct CDR3 sequences; roughly 29% are singletons. As for this clonotype: Its antigen remains unknown.

This clonotype originated in a girl aged 10-17 years with multiple sclerosis. Source material: blood. The rearrangement links TRBV25-1 to TRBJ2-3, with a weak D call TRBD1 (5 bases). CDR3 region: CASSDPGQGGGTDTQYF. CDR3 DNA sequence: TGTGCCAGCAGTGATCCCGGGCAGGGCGGTGGCACAGATACGCAGTATTTT.